This T cell receptor beta chain emerged from a study of early T cells in non-severe SARS-CoV-2 infection (TCRdb year 2021). Some background on the complete study: Because TCR sequencing relied on bulk RNA taken from unsorted whole blood, pairing of alpha and beta chains was not possible. The paper's findings and limits, for the study overall: Matching against VDJdb was skewed toward anti-spike CD8 responses, likely underestimated virus-specific expansions, and missed private and CD4 specificities.

This clonotype turned up a few times. Its antigen remains unidentified. No quality values exist for individual bases; no much larger clone is one base distant. A case-control design nested within a healthcare worker cohort in London, UK, was used, with weekly nasopharyngeal swab PCR tests and blood sampling performed. Healthcare workers were recruited during the week of the UK lockdown, between 23 and 31 March 2020, and followed weekly for up to roughly 15 weeks. V trim: 7 bases; J trim: 2 bases; unmatched bases: 11. In the germline V gene, CDR1 corresponds to SGHRS and CDR2 to YFSETQ. There are 18 amino acids in the CDR3, from cysteine to phenylalanine inclusive. Only CDR3 DNA is held: 54 bases, read in frame from base 1. Libraries were built with 5' RACE. Reads for this sample came from a NextSeq 500. Unique molecular identifiers were attached to individual cDNA molecules in the TCR library protocol so that sequencing error and PCR bias could be corrected. TCR alpha and beta chains were both sequenced, and the abundances of alpha and beta sequences in each sample were closely correlated with each other. Per the authors' processing: Decombinator V4 was used to annotate the V gene, J gene and CDR3 of the TCR sequences. Expanded TCRs were defined as changing significantly between any two time points under a Poisson model with p below 0.0001. TCR abundances were normalised to the total number of TCRs sequenced per sample and were expressed as counts per million. MAIT TCRs were defined by TRAV1-2 paired with TRAJ12, TRAJ20 or TRAJ33, and iNKT TCRs by TRAV10 paired with TRAJ18. VDJdb, accessed 1 November 2021, was searched for CMV, EBV and SARS-CoV-2 annotated TCRs, excluding TCRs annotated for multiple antigens. The public reads were reprocessed in TCRdb via fastp at Q25 and MiXCR, keeping in-frame beta chains. Rows with a matching CDR3 protein are joined into one entry that keeps the most common DNA and genes. In this record, the V and J calls reflect TCRdb's handling and not the investigators' own analysis. For this sample there are more than 50,000 distinct CDR3 sequences; about 15% appear just once. The top ten clones comprise 9% to 10% of the sample.

The starting material was whole blood, obtained at baseline. The source is an adult who was a healthcare worker with PCR-confirmed SARS-CoV-2 infection or an uninfected control (not recorded which). The sequence is built from TRBV5-1 and TRBJ2-3; the junction holds 15 bases that match TRBD2. The DNA is as follows: TGCGCCAGCGCCAGGGGACTAGCGGGAGGAATTCTCACAGATACGCAGTATTTT. This translates into CASARGLAGGILTDTQYF.